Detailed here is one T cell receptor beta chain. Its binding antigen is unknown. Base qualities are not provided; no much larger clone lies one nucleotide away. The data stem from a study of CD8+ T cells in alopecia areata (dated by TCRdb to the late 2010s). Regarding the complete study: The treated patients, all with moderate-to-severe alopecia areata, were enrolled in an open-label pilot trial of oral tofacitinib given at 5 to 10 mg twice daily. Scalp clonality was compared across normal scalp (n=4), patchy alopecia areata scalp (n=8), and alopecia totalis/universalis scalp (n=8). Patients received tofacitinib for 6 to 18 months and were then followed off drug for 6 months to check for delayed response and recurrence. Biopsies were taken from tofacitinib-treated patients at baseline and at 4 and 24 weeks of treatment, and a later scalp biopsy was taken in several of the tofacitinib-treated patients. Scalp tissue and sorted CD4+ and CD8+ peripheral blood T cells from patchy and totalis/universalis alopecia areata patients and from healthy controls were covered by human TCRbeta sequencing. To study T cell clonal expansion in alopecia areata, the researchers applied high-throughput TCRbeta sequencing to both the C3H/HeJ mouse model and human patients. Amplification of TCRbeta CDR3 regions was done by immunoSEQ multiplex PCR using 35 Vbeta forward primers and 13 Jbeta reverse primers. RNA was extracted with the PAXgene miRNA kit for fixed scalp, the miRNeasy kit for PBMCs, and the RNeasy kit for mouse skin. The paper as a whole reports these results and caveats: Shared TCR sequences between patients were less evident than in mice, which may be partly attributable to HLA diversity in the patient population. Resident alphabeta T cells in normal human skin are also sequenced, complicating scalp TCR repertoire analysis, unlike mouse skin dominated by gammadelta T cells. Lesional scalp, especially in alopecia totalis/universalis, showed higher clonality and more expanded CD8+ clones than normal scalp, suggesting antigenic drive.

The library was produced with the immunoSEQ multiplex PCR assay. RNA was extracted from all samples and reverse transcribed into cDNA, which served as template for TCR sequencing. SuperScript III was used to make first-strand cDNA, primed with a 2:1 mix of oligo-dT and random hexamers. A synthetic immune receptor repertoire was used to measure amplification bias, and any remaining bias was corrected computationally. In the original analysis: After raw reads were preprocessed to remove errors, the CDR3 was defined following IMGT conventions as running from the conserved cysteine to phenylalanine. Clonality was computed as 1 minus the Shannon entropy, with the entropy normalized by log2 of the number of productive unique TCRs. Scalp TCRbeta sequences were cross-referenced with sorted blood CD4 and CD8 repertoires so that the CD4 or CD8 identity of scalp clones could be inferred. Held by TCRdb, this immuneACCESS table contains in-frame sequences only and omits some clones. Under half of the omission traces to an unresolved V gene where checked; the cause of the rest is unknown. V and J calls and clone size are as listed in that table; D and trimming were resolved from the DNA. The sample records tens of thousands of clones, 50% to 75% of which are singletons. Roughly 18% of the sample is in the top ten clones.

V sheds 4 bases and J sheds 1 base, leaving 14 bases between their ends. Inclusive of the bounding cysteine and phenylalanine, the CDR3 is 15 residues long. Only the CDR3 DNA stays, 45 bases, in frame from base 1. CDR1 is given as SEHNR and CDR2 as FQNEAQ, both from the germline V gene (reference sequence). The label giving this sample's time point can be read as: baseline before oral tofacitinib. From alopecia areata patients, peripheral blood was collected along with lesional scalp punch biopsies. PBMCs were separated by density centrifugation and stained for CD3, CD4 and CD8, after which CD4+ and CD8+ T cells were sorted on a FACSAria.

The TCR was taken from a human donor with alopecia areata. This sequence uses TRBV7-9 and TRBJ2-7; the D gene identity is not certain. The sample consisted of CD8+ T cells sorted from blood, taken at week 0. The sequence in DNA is TGTGCCAGCAGCTCTTCTGCCACACCTTCCTACGAGCAGTACTTC. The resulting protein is CASSSSATPSYEQYF.